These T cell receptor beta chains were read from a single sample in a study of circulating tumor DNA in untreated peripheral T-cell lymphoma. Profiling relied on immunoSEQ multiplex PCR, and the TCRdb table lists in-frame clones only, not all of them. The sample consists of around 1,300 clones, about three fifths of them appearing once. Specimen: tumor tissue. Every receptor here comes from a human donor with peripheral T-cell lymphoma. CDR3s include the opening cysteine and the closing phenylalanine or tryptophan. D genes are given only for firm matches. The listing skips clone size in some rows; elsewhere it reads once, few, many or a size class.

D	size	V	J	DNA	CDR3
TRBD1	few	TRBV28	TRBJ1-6	TGTGCCAGCTCCCCATGGTCACGGACAGGACCTAGTTTCCTCTCCTATAATTCACCCCTCCACTTT	CASSPWSRTGPSFLSYNSPLHF
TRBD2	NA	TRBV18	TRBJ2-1	TGTGCCAGCTCACGAGCGGGATACAATGAGCAGTTCTTC	CASSRAGYNEQFF
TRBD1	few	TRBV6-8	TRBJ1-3	TGTGCCAGCAGTTCAGGGGGCTCTGGAAACACCATATATTTT	CASSSGGSGNTIYF
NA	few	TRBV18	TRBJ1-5	TGTGCCAGCTCACCAGGGTCATCCTGGGAGCAGCCCCAGCATTTT	CASSPGSSWEQPQHF
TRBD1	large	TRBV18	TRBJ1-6	TGTGCCAGCTCACCACCGGTGGGACAGATAAATTCACCCCTCCACTTT	CASSPPVGQINSPLHF
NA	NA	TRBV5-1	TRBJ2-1	TGCGCCAGCAGCTTCGGGGGGCTTTCCTACAATGAGCAGTTCTTC	CASSFGGLSYNEQFF
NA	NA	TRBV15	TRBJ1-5	TGTGCCACCAGCAGGGGACGGGAAAATCAGCCCCAGCATTTT	CATSRGRENQPQHF
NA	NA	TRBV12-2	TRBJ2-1	TGTGCAAGTCGCTTAAGGCTAGCGGGCTACAATGAGCAGTTCTTC	CASRLRLAGYNEQFF
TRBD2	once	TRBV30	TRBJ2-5	TGTGCCTGGAGGATAGCGGGAGGGCCGGCGACCCAGTACTTC	CAWRIAGGPATQYF
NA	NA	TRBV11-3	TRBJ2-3	TGTGCCAGCAGCCTACTTCTCCTAGGCCCTAATCAGCCCCAGTATTTT	CASSLLLLGPNQPQYF
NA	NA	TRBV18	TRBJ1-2	TGTGCCAGCTCACCCGCCGGGGCCGACTATGGCTACACCTTC	CASSPAGADYGYTF
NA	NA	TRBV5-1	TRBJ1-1	TGCGCCAGCAGCTTGGAGTTAGTGGGGACTGAAGCTTTCTTT	CASSLELVGTEAFF
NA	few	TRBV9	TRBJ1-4	TGTGCCAGCAGCCAGAGACAGGCTACAACTAATGAAAAACTGTTTTTT	CASSQRQATTNEKLFF
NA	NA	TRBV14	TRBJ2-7	TGTGCCAGCAGCCAAGATGAAGGTTTTGGCTACGAGCAGTACTTC	CASSQDEGFGYEQYF
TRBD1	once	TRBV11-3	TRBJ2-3	TGTGCCAGCAGCCAACAGGGGACGCAGGGAGATACGCAGTATTTT	CASSQQGTQGDTQYF
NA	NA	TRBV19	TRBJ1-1	TGTGCCACAGACCCGAACACTGAAGCTTTCTTT	CATDPNTEAFF
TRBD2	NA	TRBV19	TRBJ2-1	TGTGCCAGTGGGACTAGCGGCAATGAGCAGTTCTTC	CASGTSGNEQFF
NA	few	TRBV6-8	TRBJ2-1	TGTGCCAGCAGTTTAATAACAGGCTCCTACAATGAGCAGTTCTTC	CASSLITGSYNEQFF
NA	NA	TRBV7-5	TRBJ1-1	TGTGCCAGCAGCTTGCTTTCATGGGGCGTGGGTCGGCGAGCTTTCTTT	CASSLLSWGVGRRAFF
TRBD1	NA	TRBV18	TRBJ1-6	TGTGCCAGTTCACCTGTCACCCGGACAGGGGAGTATTCACCCCTCTACTTT	CASSPVTRTGEYSPLYF
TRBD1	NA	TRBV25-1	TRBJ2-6	TGTGCCAGCAGTACAGGGGCCGGGGCCAACGTCCTGACTTTC	CASSTGAGANVLTF
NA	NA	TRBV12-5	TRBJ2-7	TGTGCTAGTGGTTTGGTAGGAACGGGTTTTGAAGAGCAGTACTTC	CASGLVGTGFEEQYF
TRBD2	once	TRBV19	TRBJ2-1	TGTGCCAGTACACACAGCGGGGGGAGCTCCTACAATGAGCAGTTCTTC	CASTHSGGSSYNEQFF
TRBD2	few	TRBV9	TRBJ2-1	TGTGCCAGCAGCGACACTAGCGGGATTAGCAATGAGCAGTTCTTC	CASSDTSGISNEQFF
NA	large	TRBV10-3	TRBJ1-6	TGTGCCATCAGTGAGGGGAATTCACCCCTCCACTTT	CAISEGNSPLHF
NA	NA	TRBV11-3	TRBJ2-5	TGTGCCAGCAGCTTGCTTATGGGGTTTCAAGAGACCCAGTACTTC	CASSLLMGFQETQYF
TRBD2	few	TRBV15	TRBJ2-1	TGTGCCACCAGCAGAGATCGGATCGGACTAGCGGTCGACAATGAGCAGTTCTTC	CATSRDRIGLAVDNEQFF
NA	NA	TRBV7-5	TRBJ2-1	TGTGCCAGCAGCCTTGCAGGGGGAGCGGGAGGTAGGCAGTTCTTC	CASSLAGGAGGRQFF
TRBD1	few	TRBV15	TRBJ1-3	TGTGCCACCAGCAGAGGGAGGGACAGTGGAAACACCATATATTTT	CATSRGRDSGNTIYF
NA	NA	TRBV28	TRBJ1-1	TGTGCCAGCAGTTTATCTTGGAACACTGAAGCTTTCTTT	CASSLSWNTEAFF
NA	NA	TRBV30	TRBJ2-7	TGTGCCTGGATCCCCCACTTGTACTCCTACGAGCAGTACTTC	CAWIPHLYSYEQYF
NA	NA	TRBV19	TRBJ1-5	TGTGCCAGCGGACAGTTTTTGAGCAATCAGCCCCAGCATTTT	CASGQFLSNQPQHF